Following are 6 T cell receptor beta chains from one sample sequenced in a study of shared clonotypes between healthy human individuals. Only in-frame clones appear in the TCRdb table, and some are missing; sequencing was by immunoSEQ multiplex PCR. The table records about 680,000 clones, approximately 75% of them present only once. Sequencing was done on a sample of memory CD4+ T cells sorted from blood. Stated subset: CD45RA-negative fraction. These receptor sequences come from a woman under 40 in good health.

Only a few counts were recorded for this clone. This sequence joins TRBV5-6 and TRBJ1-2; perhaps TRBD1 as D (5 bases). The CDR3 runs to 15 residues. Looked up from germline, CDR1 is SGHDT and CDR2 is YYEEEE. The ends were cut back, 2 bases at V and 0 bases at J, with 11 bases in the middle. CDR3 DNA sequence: TGTGCCAGCAGCTTCGGGGGAGTCGCTAACTATGGCTACACCTTC. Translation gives CASSFGGVANYGYTF.

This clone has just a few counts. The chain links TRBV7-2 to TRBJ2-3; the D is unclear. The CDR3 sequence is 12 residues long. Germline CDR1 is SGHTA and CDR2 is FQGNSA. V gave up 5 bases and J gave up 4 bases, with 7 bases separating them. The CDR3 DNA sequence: TGTGCCAGCAGCAGTTATGCAGATACGCAGTATTTT. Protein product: CASSSYADTQYF.

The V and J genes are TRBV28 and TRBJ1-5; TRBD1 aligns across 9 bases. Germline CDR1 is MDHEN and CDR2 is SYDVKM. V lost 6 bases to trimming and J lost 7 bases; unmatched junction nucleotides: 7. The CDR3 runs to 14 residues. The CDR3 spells CASRAWTGEQPQHF. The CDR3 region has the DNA TGTGCCAGCAGGGCCTGGACAGGGGAACAGCCCCAGCATTTT. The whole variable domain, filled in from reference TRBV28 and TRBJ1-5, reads DVKVTQSSRYLVKRTGEKVFLECVQDMDHENMFWYRQDPGLGLRLIYFSYDVKMKEKGDIPEGYSVSREKKERFSLILESASTNQTSMYLCASRAWTGEQPQHFGDGTRLSIL.

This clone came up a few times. CDR3: CASSMNPPGNQPQHF. The CDR3 DNA follows: TGTGCCAGTAGTATGAACCCGCCCGGCAATCAGCCCCAGCATTTT. The V gene is TRBV19, the J gene TRBJ1-5; unclear D gene. The CDR3 contains 15 residues. The germline CDR1 and CDR2 sequences are LNHDA and SQIVND (reference sequence). Deletions cut 3 bases from V and 2 bases from J, with 11 bases between.

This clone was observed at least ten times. The CDR3 here is CASSWRGQETGAGELFF. In DNA, the CDR3 is TGCGCCAGCAGCTGGAGGGGACAGGAGACGGGGGCCGGGGAGCTGTTTTTT. This chain uses TRBV5-1 with TRBJ2-2, with 8 nucleotides matching TRBD1. The CDR3 is 17 amino acids. Per germline, CDR1 SGHRS and CDR2 YFSETQ. Germline trimming cut 3 bases from V and 6 bases from J; bases unmatched to any gene: 13.

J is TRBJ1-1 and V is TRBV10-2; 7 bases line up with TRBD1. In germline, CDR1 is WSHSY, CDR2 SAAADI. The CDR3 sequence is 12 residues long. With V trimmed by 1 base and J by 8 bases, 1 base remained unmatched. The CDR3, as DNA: TGCGCCAGCAGTGAGTTGGACAGGGAAGCTTTCTTT. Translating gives CASSELDREAFF.